This T cell receptor (beta chain) was documented in a study of CD4 T cells in relation to SARS-CoV-2 and coronaviruses. Across the study: The negative reference was HIV-1 Nef peptide pool or peptide-free culture. Study-wide findings and caveats: About 65% of donors had memory CD4+ clonotypes crossrecognizing SARS-CoV-2 and common cold coronavirus spike.

The CDR3 is 17 amino acids. The V and J ends lost 4 bases and 4 bases, in that order; junction bases with no gene match: 10. CDR1 and CDR2 (germline): ENHRY, SYGVKD. Measured with immunoSEQ multiplex PCR; TCRdb has only the in-frame clones, and not every one. The sample includes tens of thousands of clones, around 77% of them seen just once. The unexposed donors gave CD4+ T cells in about 2011-2019, prior to COVID-19. CD4+ T cells were isolated from the cells after about 11 days of culture. Cells permitting, SARS-CoV-2 S/N and four cold-coronavirus spikes were tested on unexposed-donor CD4+ T cells. Of note for this clone: The antigen is undetermined.

The sequence came from a human donor in good health. This rearrangement joins TRBV10-3 to TRBJ1-3; TRBD1 agrees at 10 bases. Sequenced material: CD4+ T cells from PBMCs, cultured in vitro. CDR3 protein: CAISGDSGTGEGNTIYF. CDR3 DNA sequence: TGTGCCATCAGTGGAGACTCCGGGACAGGGGAGGGAAACACCATATATTTT.